The 18 T cell receptor beta chains below were found in one sample sequenced in a study of blood T cells in healthy people across ages. A J-beta primer mix and a sample-barcoded 5' primer were used in a second PCR of about 7 to 12 cycles. TCRdb redid the calling of the 5' RACE reads with MiXCR, one entry per CDR3 protein. The sample includes roughly 790,000 distinct CDR3 sequences, about 42% of them seen just once. The sequencing sample was made of blood. Receptor source: a woman between 55 and 75 years old in good health.

This clonotype turned up a few times. This may come from a read error, since a much larger clone is one base off. The J gene is TRBJ2-5, the V gene TRBV9; D is possibly TRBD1 (6 bases). The germline V and J ends were trimmed by 4 bases and 5 bases, with 18 bases remaining between them. The CDR3 has 15 residues. Per germline, CDR1 SGDLS and CDR2 YYNGEE. This CDR3 is CASSCGGPTEETQYF. CDR3 in DNA: TGTGCCAGCAGCTGTGGGGGCCCCACGGAGGAGACCCAGTACTTC. The whole variable domain, filled in from reference TRBV9 and TRBJ2-5, reads DSGVTQTPKHLITATGQRVTLRCSPRSGDLSVYWYQQSLDQGLQFLIQYYNGEERAKGNILERFSAQQFPDLHSELNLSSLELGDSALYFCASSCGGPTEETQYFGPGTRLLVL.

The CDR3 region is CASSEGTPGNTIYF. The CDR3, as DNA: TGCGCCAGCTCGGAGGGGACGCCTGGAAACACCATATATTTT. The chain is built from TRBV5-1 and TRBJ1-3, with a possible D match to TRBD1 (5 bases). The CDR3 is 14 amino acids. Germline V lookup: CDR1 SGHRS, CDR2 YFSETQ. The ends were cut back, 7 bases at V and 2 bases at J, with 13 bases in the middle.

This clonotype was picked up a small number of times. The rearrangement links TRBV12-3 or TRBV12-4 to TRBJ1-1, with 10 bases matching TRBD1. The J segment lost 4 bases and the V segment lost 7 bases, leaving 9 bases of the junction unmatched. This CDR3 spans 15 amino acids. In DNA form, the CDR3 reads TGTGCCAGCACCGCACCGGGACAGGGGAGCACTGAAGCTTTCTTT. This encodes CASTAPGQGSTEAFF.

V and J are TRBV7-8 and TRBJ1-5; D is uncertain. Germline V gene data show CDR1 as SGHVS and CDR2 as FQNEAQ. The CDR3 sequence is 16 residues long. V was shortened by 2 bases and J by 0 bases, with 11 bases between the two germline ends. Here the CDR3 DNA reads TGTGCCAGCAGCTTAAGGGAGTTAAATAGCAATCAGCCCCAGCATTTT. This encodes CASSLRELNSNQPQHF.

V and J are TRBV7-8 and TRBJ2-2; D remains ambiguous. V was trimmed by 1 base and J by 4 bases, leaving 16 bases between them. This CDR3 is 17 amino acids long. Germline values: CDR1 SGHVS, CDR2 FQNEAQ. CDR3 coding DNA: TGTGCCAGCAGCTTAGGCAGGTCTAGTCGAGGCACCGGGGAGCTGTTTTTT. Protein: CASSLGRSSRGTGELFF.

This clonotype was observed a few times. The chain combines TRBV25-1 with TRBJ2-2; D tentatively reads TRBD1 or TRBD2 (5 bases each). Trimming took off 6 bases at V and 2 bases at J, with 13 bases between the two ends. The CDR3 has 15 amino acids. The germline gives CDR1 MGHDK, CDR2 SYGVNS. The CDR3 DNA follows: TGTGCCAGCAGGACGGGGCAGGGAAACACCGGGGAGCTGTTTTTT. Protein product: CASRTGQGNTGELFF.

The V call is TRBV29-1, the J call TRBJ2-7, with D possibly matching TRBD1 (6 bases). Germline V gene data show CDR1 as SQVTM and CDR2 as ANQGSEA. CDR3 length: 14 residues. V was clipped by 5 bases and J by 0 bases, with 14 bases between them. In DNA form, the CDR3 reads TGCAGCGTTCGCAGGGACAAAAACTCCTACGAGCAGTACTTC. As protein: CSVRRDKNSYEQYF.

This rearrangement joins TRBV7-2 to TRBJ2-2; 7 bases match TRBD2. This CDR3 has 17 residues. Trimming took 0 bases from V and 2 from J; bases not matched to a gene: 6. The germline V gene has CDR1 SGHTA and CDR2 FQGNSA. As DNA, the CDR3 is TGTGCCAGCAGCTTAGCGATCGCTAGCGGTAACACCGGGGAGCTGTTTTTT. As protein: CASSLAIASGNTGELFF.

The chain couples TRBV12-3 or TRBV12-4 to TRBJ2-3, with a weak D call TRBD2 (5 bases). The CDR3 runs 15 residues. V was shortened by 6 bases and J by 2 bases, with 15 bases between the two germline ends. The DNA for the CDR3 is TGTGCCAGCAGACCTAGTGCGGGTAACACAGATACGCAGTATTTT. This encodes CASRPSAGNTDTQYF.

DNA of the CDR3: TGTGCCATCAGCTGGGGACGGAATAGCAATCAGCCCCAGCATTTT. Its translation: CAISWGRNSNQPQHF. The rearrangement links TRBV10-3 to TRBJ1-5, with a possible D match to TRBD1 (5 bases). Germline V lookup: CDR1 ENHRY, CDR2 SYGVKD. This CDR3 is 15 amino acids long. V was clipped by 6 bases and J by 0 bases, with 12 bases between them.

The rearrangement uses TRBV6-5 and TRBJ2-6; 7 nucleotides line up with TRBD1. The germline V gene encodes CDR1 MNHEY and CDR2 SVGAGI. The CDR3 is 16 residues long. V trimming: 5 bases; J trimming: 1 base; junction bases outside the gene matches: 5. As DNA, the CDR3 is TGTGCCAGCAGTAAGGACAGGTTGTCTGGGGCCAACGTCCTGACTTTC. Its protein product is CASSKDRLSGANVLTF.

The genes are TRBV6-5 and TRBJ1-1, with 7 bases that match TRBD1. This CDR3 comprises 16 residues. V was clipped by 4 bases and J by 5 bases; unmatched bases: 13. Germline CDR1 and CDR2: MNHEY and SVGAGI. CDR3: CASSSQQGSDKTEAFF. The CDR3 coding sequence is TGTGCCAGCAGTTCTCAACAGGGGTCGGATAAGACTGAAGCTTTCTTT.

This clonotype has a handful of counts. The chain combines TRBV5-6 with TRBJ2-1, with TRBD2 as a possible D gene (6 bases). This CDR3 comprises 16 residues. Germline CDR1 reads SGHDT; CDR2 reads YYEEEE. Trimming left V 0 bases short and J 2 bases short, with 12 bases between. The DNA of the CDR3 is TGTGCCAGCAGCTTGGGGGCTAGCGAACCCTACAATGAGCAGTTCTTC. Protein product: CASSLGASEPYNEQFF.

The sample holds a few counts of this clonotype. The rearrangement joins TRBV12-3 or TRBV12-4 to TRBJ2-3, with D possibly TRBD1 on 6 matching bases. V gave up 6 bases and J gave up 2 bases, with 12 bases separating them. This CDR3 region has 14 residues. The DNA of the CDR3 is TGTGCCAGCAGGCTCCAGGGGTCCACAGATACGCAGTATTTT. Amino acids: CASRLQGSTDTQYF.

The sample holds many counts of this clonotype. The CDR3 DNA reads TGTGCCATCAGTGGGACCGGGACAGATTACACTGAAGCTTTCTTT. This sequence encodes CAISGTGTDYTEAFF. V gene TRBV10-3 combines with J gene TRBJ1-1; 7 bases line up with TRBD1. The CDR3 loop spans 15 amino acids. Looked up from germline, CDR1 is ENHRY and CDR2 is SYGVKD. V shed 4 bases and J 3 bases; nucleotides not matched to a gene: 8.

The sample holds a few counts of this clonotype. CDR3 in DNA: TGTGCCAGCAGTTTCAAGACGTGGGGCTATGGCTACACCTTC. Its translation: CASSFKTWGYGYTF. The V gene is TRBV12-3 or TRBV12-4, the J gene TRBJ1-2; D is undetermined. The CDR3 contains 14 residues. The germline V and J ends were trimmed by 3 bases and 4 bases, with 12 bases remaining between them.

The gene calls are TRBV20-1 and TRBJ2-7, with 11 bases fitting TRBD1. TRBJ2-5 matches the DNA end more closely, so the J call is doubtful. CDR3 length: 13 amino acids. Germline CDR1 reads DFQATT; CDR2 reads SNEGSKA (reference sequence). DNA of the CDR3: TGCAGTGCTGGAGGGACAGGGGGAGAGACCCAGTACTTC. It is translated as CSAGGTGGETQYF.

V and J are TRBV5-1 and TRBJ2-7; no reliable D call. This CDR3 spans 15 amino acids. The ends were cut back, 6 bases at V and 7 bases at J, with 23 bases in the middle. The germline CDR1 and CDR2 sequences are SGHRS and YFSETQ. In DNA form, the CDR3 reads TGCGCCAGCACCCCAACTCAAATGGGGTACAATGAGCAGTACTTC. Its translation is CASTPTQMGYNEQYF.